A selection of T cell receptor beta chains follows, all from one sample in a study of CD8 T cells in ankylosing spondylitis. TCRdb fed the 5' RACE reads into MiXCR, producing one record per CDR3 protein. The sample has 350,000 or so distinct CDR3 sequences, roughly 14% seen once; the top ten hold approximately 1%. Specimen: blood, either unsorted or a sorted T cell fraction (not recorded which). The receptor set was obtained from a male donor with ankylosing spondylitis or in good health (not recorded which). The CDR3 runs from the conserved cysteine through the conserved F or W. A D gene is named only where the DNA matches it firmly. Some rows have no size entry. The others give once, few or many, or a class for an expanded clone.

size: .; length: 13; J: TRBJ1-3; V: TRBV6-6; D: TRBD1; DNA: TGTGCCAGCAGCCGACAGGGGAGAAACACCATATATTTT; CDR3: CASSRQGRNTIYF
size: few; length: 16; J: TRBJ1-1; V: TRBV11-2; D: TRBD1; DNA: TGTGCCAGCAGCTTTGTCAGGGGGCGCGGGAACACTGAAGCTTTCTTT; CDR3: CASSFVRGRGNTEAFF
size: many; length: 15; J: TRBJ1-5; V: TRBV11-2; D: .; DNA: TGTGCCAGCAGCTTAGACCCGAGGCCTAATCAGCCCCAGCATTTT; CDR3: CASSLDPRPNQPQHF
size: .; length: 15; J: TRBJ1-1; V: TRBV7-2; D: TRBD1; DNA: TGTGCCAGCACCTCAAGACAGGGGAGGAACACTGAAGCTTTCTTT; CDR3: CASTSRQGRNTEAFF
size: once; length: 13; J: TRBJ1-2; V: TRBV10-1; D: TRBD1; DNA: TGCGCCAGCAGATGGGACAGCGTATGGGGCTACACCTTC; CDR3: CASRWDSVWGYTF
size: few; length: 13; J: TRBJ1-1; V: TRBV12-3/TRBV12-4; D: .; DNA: TGTGCCAGCAGCCGTCCGACGACGGAGAAAGCTTTCTTT; CDR3: CASSRPTTEKAFF
size: few; length: 14; J: TRBJ2-5; V: TRBV13; D: .; DNA: TGTGCCAGCAGCTTACTAGGGGGGGCTGAGACCCAGTACTTC; CDR3: CASSLLGGAETQYF
size: few; length: 13; J: TRBJ2-1; V: TRBV7-9; D: .; DNA: TGTGCCAGCAGCTTAGACAGGGAATATGAGCAGTTCTTC; CDR3: CASSLDREYEQFF
size: few; length: 16; J: TRBJ1-3; V: TRBV29-1; D: TRBD1; DNA: TGCAGCGTTGAAGATCTAGCCAGGGGGGCTGGAAACACCATATATTTT; CDR3: CSVEDLARGAGNTIYF
size: few; length: 15; J: TRBJ2-2; V: TRBV3-1; D: TRBD1; DNA: TGTGCCAGCAGTCCGGACAGGGCGGTAACCGGGGAGCTGTTTTTT; CDR3: CASSPDRAVTGELFF
size: .; length: 17; J: TRBJ2-3; V: TRBV7-9; D: TRBD1; DNA: TGTGCCAGCAGTTTTAACCCGGGACAGGATAACACAGATACGCAGTATTTT; CDR3: CASSFNPGQDNTDTQYF
size: few; length: 14; J: TRBJ2-5; V: TRBV20-1; D: TRBD1; DNA: TGCAGTGCTTTCAGTCAGGACAGGCAAGAGACCCAGTACTTC; CDR3: CSAFSQDRQETQYF
size: .; length: 13; J: TRBJ1-1; V: TRBV5-1; D: .; DNA: TGCGCCAGCAGCTTGGAGATCCGGACGGAGGCTTTCTTT; CDR3: CASSLEIRTEAFF
size: .; length: 13; J: TRBJ1-2; V: TRBV5-1; D: .; DNA: TGCGCCAGCAGCCCGTCCGGTAACTATGGCTACACCTTC; CDR3: CASSPSGNYGYTF
size: .; length: 13; J: TRBJ2-5; V: TRBV7-2; D: .; DNA: TGTGCCAGCAGCCCCGCCTCCGAAGAGACCCAGTACTTC; CDR3: CASSPASEETQYF
size: many; length: 14; J: TRBJ2-7; V: TRBV12-3/TRBV12-4; D: .; DNA: TGTGCCAGCAGTGTCCGACGGACCTCCTACGAGCAGTACTTC; CDR3: CASSVRRTSYEQYF
size: few; length: 14; J: TRBJ1-2; V: TRBV29-1; D: .; DNA: TGCAGCGTTTACGACCGGGACCCTGTCGCTGGCTACACCTTC; CDR3: CSVYDRDPVAGYTF
size: many; length: 14; J: TRBJ2-1; V: TRBV20-1; D: TRBD1; DNA: TGCAGTGCTCTGGACAGGGCAACCTACAATGAGCAGTTCTTC; CDR3: CSALDRATYNEQFF
size: few; length: 14; J: TRBJ1-2; V: TRBV15; D: .; DNA: TGTGCCACCAGCAGAGAGGGGTCTAACTATGGCTACACCTTC; CDR3: CATSREGSNYGYTF
size: few; length: 14; J: TRBJ2-7; V: TRBV11-2; D: .; DNA: TGTGCCAGCAGCTCGACCACGACACGAGGCGAGCAGTACTTC; CDR3: CASSSTTTRGEQYF
size: few; length: 15; J: TRBJ2-5; V: TRBV24-1; D: TRBD2; DNA: TGTGCCACCAGTGATGCTAGCGGGGGAAGGGAGACCCAGTACTTC; CDR3: CATSDASGGRETQYF
size: .; length: 14; J: TRBJ2-1; V: TRBV20-1; D: TRBD2; DNA: TGCAGTGCTTTTAGCGGGAGAGCTATTAATGAGCAGTTCTTC; CDR3: CSAFSGRAINEQFF
size: .; length: 12; J: TRBJ1-2; V: TRBV12-3/TRBV12-4; D: .; DNA: TGTGCCAGCAGGGGGCAGGGGAATGGCTACACCTTC; CDR3: CASRGQGNGYTF
size: few; length: 17; J: TRBJ2-5; V: TRBV27; D: .; DNA: TGTGCCAGCAGCGTGGGTTCCCGATCGGGAGTGAGAGAGACCCAGTACTTC; CDR3: CASSVGSRSGVRETQYF
size: .; length: 16; J: TRBJ2-3; V: TRBV14; D: .; DNA: TGTGCCAGCAGCTCCCACCGAGGCGCAACTACAGATACGCAGTATTTT; CDR3: CASSSHRGATTDTQYF
size: .; length: 15; J: TRBJ1-1; V: TRBV30; D: TRBD1; DNA: TGTGCCTGGTTGTCCCTCGGACAGGGGAGATCTGAAGCTTTCTTT; CDR3: CAWLSLGQGRSEAFF
size: .; length: 12; J: TRBJ2-7; V: TRBV18; D: .; DNA: TGTGCCAGCTCACCTAATCTCGACGAGCAGTACTTC; CDR3: CASSPNLDEQYF
size: many; length: 14; J: TRBJ1-1; V: TRBV19; D: .; DNA: TGTGCCAGTAGTTTGCAGGGCCAGAACACTGAAGCTTTCTTT; CDR3: CASSLQGQNTEAFF
size: .; length: 15; J: TRBJ1-5; V: TRBV30; D: .; DNA: TGTGCCTGGAGTTATGGGAGGGGCCCGAATCAGCCCCAGCATTTT; CDR3: CAWSYGRGPNQPQHF
size: .; length: 15; J: TRBJ1-2; V: TRBV4-1; D: .; DNA: TGCGCCAGCAGCCAAGTGGTTACAGCTAACTATGGCTACACCTTC; CDR3: CASSQVVTANYGYTF
size: few; length: 15; J: TRBJ2-3; V: TRBV5-1; D: TRBD1; DNA: TGCGCCAGCAGCTCCTCGGACAGGATCACAGATACGCAGTATTTT; CDR3: CASSSSDRITDTQYF
size: .; length: 15; J: TRBJ2-7; V: TRBV15; D: .; DNA: TGTGCCACCAGCCCGAGTGGGGGGTGGACCTACGAGCAGTACTTC; CDR3: CATSPSGGWTYEQYF
size: few; length: 15; J: TRBJ2-7; V: TRBV6-1; D: .; DNA: TGTGCCAGCAGTGAAGTTCCAGGGTTGACATACGAGCAGTACTTC; CDR3: CASSEVPGLTYEQYF
size: many; length: 15; J: TRBJ1-1; V: TRBV20-1; D: .; DNA: TGCAGTGCTAGAGTCCCCAGGGTGGTGAACACTGAAGCTTTCTTT; CDR3: CSARVPRVVNTEAFF
size: .; length: 17; J: TRBJ2-1; V: TRBV6-2/TRBV6-3; D: .; DNA: TGTGCCAGCAGTTACTCGGAATACGCCACTGGGTACAATGAGCAGTTCTTC; CDR3: CASSYSEYATGYNEQFF
size: few; length: 14; J: TRBJ2-7; V: TRBV20-1; D: .; DNA: TGCAGTGCCCGAGACGGCTACTACTCCTACGAGCAGTACTTC; CDR3: CSARDGYYSYEQYF
size: few; length: 16; J: TRBJ2-6; V: TRBV5-1; D: .; DNA: TGCGCCAGCAGCTTGCTGGGACCCTCTGGGGCCAACGTCCTGACTTTC; CDR3: CASSLLGPSGANVLTF
size: few; length: 16; J: TRBJ2-1; V: TRBV5-1; D: .; DNA: TGCGCCAGCAGCTTGGCGCTAGGTAGGGGGGCTGGTGAGCAGTTCTTC; CDR3: CASSLALGRGAGEQFF
size: few; length: 16; J: TRBJ1-1; V: TRBV7-2; D: .; DNA: TGTGCCAGCAGCTTATCCCCCCGGGGGTCGAACACTGAAGCTTTCTTT; CDR3: CASSLSPRGSNTEAFF
size: .; length: 15; J: TRBJ2-3; V: TRBV4-2; D: .; DNA: TGTGCCAGCAGCCCGCTTGAAGGCCGTGCAGATACGCAGTATTTT; CDR3: CASSPLEGRADTQYF
size: .; length: 12; J: TRBJ2-5; V: TRBV5-1; D: .; DNA: TGCGCCAGCAGCGTGTACCAAGAGACCCAGTACTTC; CDR3: CASSVYQETQYF
size: .; length: 17; J: TRBJ2-7; V: TRBV15; D: TRBD1; DNA: TGTGCCACCAGCAGCCTACCGGGACAGGGGGGAATTGGCGAGCAGTACTTC; CDR3: CATSSLPGQGGIGEQYF
size: .; length: 17; J: TRBJ2-1; V: TRBV21-1; D: .; DNA: TGTGCCAGCAGCCCCGGCACCCAAACCACGAGTGACAATGAGCAGTTCTTC; CDR3: CASSPGTQTTSDNEQFF
size: many; length: 14; J: TRBJ1-1; V: TRBV5-1; D: .; DNA: TGCGCCAGCAGCTCACAGAATATGAACACTGAAGCTTTCTTT; CDR3: CASSSQNMNTEAFF
size: many; length: 11; J: TRBJ1-4; V: TRBV7-9; D: .; DNA: TGTGCCAGCAGCCTGAGAGAAAAACTGTTTTTT; CDR3: CASSLREKLFF
size: many; length: 16; J: TRBJ2-6; V: TRBV11-2; D: .; DNA: TGTGCCAGCACCTACACTGGGCTACCTGGGGCCAACGTCCTGACTTTC; CDR3: CASTYTGLPGANVLTF
size: few; length: 16; J: TRBJ1-4; V: TRBV2; D: .; DNA: TGTGCCAGCAGTGAGTTATGGCCACAGACTAATGAAAAACTGTTTTTT; CDR3: CASSELWPQTNEKLFF
size: many; length: 11; J: TRBJ2-1; V: TRBV6-2/TRBV6-3; D: .; DNA: TGTGCCAGCCGATCTTCAAATGAGCAGTTCTTC; CDR3: CASRSSNEQFF
size: .; length: 14; J: TRBJ2-5; V: TRBV12-3/TRBV12-4; D: .; DNA: TGTGCCAGCTGCCCCCATAGCCTCCAAGAGACCCAGTACTTC; CDR3: CASCPHSLQETQYF
size: .; length: 12; J: TRBJ2-1; V: TRBV20-1; D: .; DNA: TGCAGTGCGTCGACCACAATGAATGAGCAGTTCTTC; CDR3: CSASTTMNEQFF
size: .; length: 11; J: TRBJ2-3; V: TRBV30; D: .; DNA: TGTGCCTGGAGAGATACAGATACGCAGTATTTT; CDR3: CAWRDTDTQYF
size: .; length: 15; J: TRBJ2-5; V: TRBV5-1; D: TRBD1; DNA: TGCGCCAGCAGCTCTCCGGACAGGGTGGTGGAGACCCAGTACTTC; CDR3: CASSSPDRVVETQYF
size: many; length: 12; J: TRBJ2-3; V: TRBV10-3; D: .; DNA: TGTGCCAGACGACAGGGCACAGATACGCAGTATTTT; CDR3: CARRQGTDTQYF
size: .; length: 16; J: TRBJ1-2; V: TRBV25-1; D: TRBD1; DNA: TGTGCCAGCTTCTACGCCGGGACAGGGGGATCCTATGGCTACACCTTC; CDR3: CASFYAGTGGSYGYTF
size: few; length: 11; J: TRBJ1-4; V: TRBV30; D: .; DNA: TGTGCCTGGAGTGTTCAAGAAAAACTGTTTTTT; CDR3: CAWSVQEKLFF
size: many; length: 13; J: TRBJ1-2; V: TRBV5-1; D: TRBD1; DNA: TGCGCCAGCAGCCTGGGACAGACTAATGGCTACACCTTC; CDR3: CASSLGQTNGYTF